The sequence of this T cell receptor (beta chain) was determined in a study of OX40 agonist ivuxolimab in advanced cancers. About the full investigation: Ivuxolimab was a fully human IgG2 agonistic monoclonal antibody targeting the costimulatory receptor OX40 (CD134). Intravenous ivuxolimab was administered to patients every 2 weeks at six dose levels: 0.01, 0.1, 0.3, 1.5, 3 and 10 mg/kg. Of the roughly 53 patients in dose escalation, about 20 had hepatocellular carcinoma, some 15 had melanoma, 9 had renal cell carcinoma and 9 had head and neck cancer. In the dose-escalation cohort, 70% to 90% of patients were male, and the mean age was approximately 60 years with a range of roughly 20 to 80. Prior anti-PD-1, anti-PD-L1 or anti-CTLA-4 therapy was permitted, and less than 45% of dose-escalation patients had received checkpoint inhibitors. Partial responses occurred in three dose-escalation patients, of whom one had hepatocellular carcinoma and two had cutaneous melanoma. Peripheral TCRbeta sequencing was intended to test whether TCR sequence diversity was altered and clonal T-cell expansion was caused by ivuxolimab. The paper describes the monotherapy dose-escalation part (N of about 47 patients) of the phase I trial of ivuxolimab. Findings and caveats that apply to the study as a whole: At doses of 0.1 to 3.0 mg/kg, clonal expansion of both CD4+ and CD8+ T cells in blood was seen between baseline and week 6. The antigen specificity of the peripheral T cells that underwent clonal expansion was not determined. After ivuxolimab, expanded clones were on average more numerous among CD8+ T cells than among CD4+ T cells. Low levels of normalized T-cell clonal expansion were also seen in some patients who did not respond. Partial responders in the 0.1-3.0 mg/kg groups had among the lowest normalized peripheral clonal expansion, especially among CD8+ T cells.

Patients with a history of autoimmune disease or receiving systemic immunosuppression were excluded from the trial. In every dose cohort, peripheral blood was drawn for TCR sequencing at baseline, cycle 4 day 1, and cycle 7 day 1. Samples were obtained from an open-label, multicenter, first-in-human phase I dose-escalation trial of ivuxolimab. Adults with locally advanced or metastatic melanoma, renal cell, hepatocellular, or head and neck squamous cell carcinoma were enrolled in the trial. Before TCR sequencing, CD4+ and CD8+ T cells were separately sorted from peripheral blood. To sequence the TCRbeta CDR3 region, genomic DNA was isolated from the sorted cells. TCRbeta CDR3 regions were sequenced using the immunoSEQ Assay. This immuneACCESS table, as held by TCRdb, lists in-frame sequences with V and J called but not all clones. Of the missing ones, under half trace to an unresolved V gene in checked studies; the others have no known cause. Across this sample there are around 50,000 clones, with about 89% seen only once. Clones ranked in the top ten supply around 30% of the sample.

Inclusive of the bounding cysteine and phenylalanine, the CDR3 is 12 residues long. The CDR3 DNA has 36 bases and is translated from base 1. V was cut back by 4 bases and J by 4 bases, leaving a gap of 5 bases between them. CDR1 SGHDN and CDR2 FVKESK are derived from the germline V gene. Concerning this clone itself: Its specific antigen is unknown. No much larger clone exists at a distance of one base, and base qualities are not known.

This chain is built from TRBV14 and TRBJ1-3, with an unclear D gene assignment. This clonotype was sampled from an adult with an advanced solid tumor such as melanoma, head and neck, liver or kidney cancer. This sample comprised CD4+ or CD8+ T cells sorted from blood, obtained in a trial of the OX40 agonist ivuxolimab. The CDR3 protein: CASSPIGNTIYF. The bases read TGTGCCAGCAGCCCCATAGGAAACACCATATATTTT.